The TCR beta chain described here comes from a study of multiple sclerosis patients with progressive multifocal leukoencephalopathy. Each PCR contained spiked synthetic TR CDR3 controls spanning every V-J pairing. TCRdb's copy holds only in-frame clones and misses some; the assay was immunoSEQ multiplex PCR. Among some 28,000 clones, approximately 85% were seen once, and the ten largest hold around 12%. CDR3 size: 17 residues. The V gene end was trimmed by 6 bases and the J gene end by 2 bases; junction bases not matched to a gene: 12. Germline CDR1 is SGHTA and CDR2 is FQGNSA. Time point indicated: time of PML onset.

This chain links TRBV7-2 with TRBJ2-1, with 8 bases fitting TRBD2. This sequence was found in a woman in her thirties with progressive multifocal leukoencephalopathy. The sequencing here drew on PBMCs, taken from a patient treated with natalizumab. The CDR3 DNA sequence: TGTGCCAGCAGGCTCGCCGGGGGGGGCGATACCTACAATGAGCAGTTCTTC. Protein: CASRLAGGGDTYNEQFF.